The 21 T cell receptor beta chains below all came from one sample that was sequenced in a study of cytomegalovirus exposure and HLA in healthy donors. The assay was immunoSEQ multiplex PCR, and TCRdb's table has in-frame clones only and misses some. Among 260,000 or so clones listed, more than 75% were seen once. The sample was PBMCs. The origin of the receptors is a woman younger than 35 in good health and CMV-seronegative.

J is TRBJ2-2 and V is TRBV5-1, with D maybe TRBD2 (6 bases). The length of the CDR3 is 16 residues. Germline-derived CDR1 and CDR2 are SGHRS and YFSETQ. Trimming cost V 0 bases and J 1 base, with 10 bases left between them. CDR3 bases: TGCGCCAGCAGCTTGGGGCTAGCGATGAACACCGGGGAGCTGTTTTTT. Residues: CASSLGLAMNTGELFF.

The chain combines TRBV28 with TRBJ1-5; D unresolved. CDR1 and CDR2 (germline): MDHEN, SYDVKM. There are 12 residues in the CDR3. V was clipped by 3 bases and J by 6 bases, with 6 bases between them. The CDR3 is CASSFSGQPQHF. In DNA form, the CDR3 reads TGTGCCAGCAGTTTTTCGGGTCAGCCCCAGCATTTT.

The chain joins TRBV6-5 to TRBJ2-7; tentative D call: TRBD2 (5 bases). The CDR3 contains 11 residues. CDR1 is MNHEY, CDR2 SVGAGI, per germline. V lost 3 bases, J lost 9 bases, and 9 bases lay in between. The CDR3 here is CASSYEGVQYF. The CDR3 DNA reads TGTGCCAGCAGTTATGAGGGTGTGCAGTACTTC.

This chain connects TRBV14 to TRBJ1-6, with a possible D match to TRBD1 (6 bases). The CDR3 runs to 14 residues. The V and J ends lost 2 bases and 9 bases respectively, with 11 bases between them. Germline assignment: CDR1 SGHDN and CDR2 FVKESK. CDR3 sequence (DNA): TGTGCCAGCAGCCAACTAGGGGGGGCTTCACCCCTCCACTTT. This gives the protein CASSQLGGASPLHF. Combining the CDR3 with reference TRBV14 and TRBJ1-6 gives the whole variable domain EAGVTQFPSHSVIEKGQTVTLRCDPISGHDNLYWYRRVMGKEIKFLLHFVKESKQDESGMPNNRFLAERTGGTYSTLKVQPAELEDSGVYFCASSQLGGASPLHFGNGTRLTVT.

The rearrangement uses TRBV28 and TRBJ1-2; D remains ambiguous. The CDR3 is 11 amino acids. CDR1 MDHEN and CDR2 SYDVKM come from the germline V gene. With 8 bases removed from V and 5 bases from J, the gap between germline ends came to 9 bases. The CDR3 bases are TGTGCCAGCGGTAAAGCATATGGCTACACCTTC. Translation gives CASGKAYGYTF.

The chain employs TRBV28 and TRBJ1-4; unclear D gene. Trimming removed 5 bases from V and 8 bases from J, with 18 bases in between. CDR1 is MDHEN, CDR2 SYDVKM, per germline. The CDR3 is 15 amino acids. DNA of the CDR3: TGTGCCAGCAGTGTCTGGACTGGGGAGGAGGAAAAACTGTTTTTT. It encodes CASSVWTGEEEKLFF.

A single count supports this clone. V gene TRBV29-1 combines with J gene TRBJ2-1; D possibly corresponds to TRBD1 (7 bases). The CDR3 extends over 14 amino acids. V was shortened by 4 bases and J by 2 bases, with 12 bases between the two germline ends. Per the germline V gene, CDR1 is SQVTM and CDR2 is ANQGSEA. CDR3 DNA sequence: TGCAGCGTTGTGGGGGGACAGACCTACAATGAGCAGTTCTTC. It yields the protein CSVVGGQTYNEQFF.

The V call is TRBV19, the J call TRBJ2-1; D remains ambiguous. The V end was cut by 2 bases, the J end by 4 bases, with 9 bases between. The germline V gene encodes CDR1 LNHDA and CDR2 SQIVND (reference sequence). This CDR3 comprises 14 residues. The CDR3 region has the DNA TGTGCCAGTAGTATAATTGGAGAGTACAATGAGCAGTTCTTC. It yields the protein CASSIIGEYNEQFF. The entire variable domain, with the rest obtained from reference TRBV19 and TRBJ2-1, is as follows: DGGITQSPKYLFRKEGQNVTLSCEQNLNHDAMYWYRQDPGQGLRLIYYSQIVNDFQKGDIAEGYSVSREKKESFPLTVTSAQKNPTAFYLCASSIIGEYNEQFFGPGTRLTVL.

This chain joins TRBV13 and TRBJ2-1; 12 bases align to TRBD2. This CDR3 contains 18 residues. The V gene end was trimmed by 0 bases and the J gene end by 4 bases; junction bases not matched to a gene: 7. CDR1 is PRHDT and CDR2 is FYEKMQ in the germline V gene (reference sequence). For the CDR3, the DNA is TGTGCCAGCAGCTTAGGGACTAGCGGGAGAGACCCTTACAATGAGCAGTTCTTC. As protein: CASSLGTSGRDPYNEQFF.

This sequence joins TRBV4-1 and TRBJ1-1, with D maybe TRBD1 (5 bases). Germline V gene sequence: CDR1 MGHRA, CDR2 YSYEKL. This CDR3 spans 18 amino acids. Trimming shortened V by 1 base and J by 3 bases, and 21 bases separated the two germline ends. As DNA, the CDR3 is TGCGCCAGCAGCCAAGGCCTCCTCACGGCAGGGAAACACACTGAAGCTTTCTTT. Residues: CASSQGLLTAGKHTEAFF.

The chain couples TRBV9 to TRBJ2-2; TRBD1 agrees at 9 bases. Trimming cost V 1 base and J 2 bases; bases outside gene matches: 3. From germline, CDR1 is SGDLS and CDR2 YYNGEE. The CDR3 runs 16 residues. The CDR3: CASSVSGQGNTGELFF. Written as DNA, the CDR3 is TGTGCCAGCAGCGTATCGGGACAGGGTAACACCGGGGAGCTGTTTTTT.

CDR3: CASSQEPTVSPLHF. CDR3 in DNA: TGCGCCAGCAGCCAGGAACCGACAGTTTCACCCCTCCACTTT. This sequence joins TRBV5-1 and TRBJ1-6; possible D gene TRBD1, 5 bases. Trimming stripped 4 bases from V and 9 bases from J, with 14 bases between. CDR3 length: 14 residues. The germline V gene has CDR1 SGHRS and CDR2 YFSETQ.

V is TRBV7-9 and J is TRBJ2-1, with 11 nucleotides matching TRBD2. The CDR3 length is 16 residues. Trimming took 2 bases from V and 4 from J; bases not matched to a gene: 4. Germline-derived CDR1 and CDR2 are SEHNR and FQNEAQ (reference sequence). CDR3 nucleotides: TGTGCCAGCAGCTTACGGGCTAGCGGGAGGTACAATGAGCAGTTCTTC. Translated, it gives CASSLRASGRYNEQFF. The entire variable domain, with the rest obtained from reference TRBV7-9 and TRBJ2-1, is as follows: DTGVSQNPRHKITKRGQNVTFRCDPISEHNRLYWYRQTLGQGPEFLTYFQNEAQLEKSRLLSDRFSAERPKGSFSTLEIQRTEQGDSAMYLCASSLRASGRYNEQFFGPGTRLTVL.

The rearrangement links TRBV5-6 to TRBJ2-1; D not certain. Germline CDR1 SGHDT, CDR2 YYEEEE. The CDR3 runs 15 residues. V was clipped by 3 bases and J by 0 bases, with 10 bases between them. CDR3 region: CASSSPSTSYNEQFF. In nucleotides, the CDR3 is TGTGCCAGCAGCTCTCCGTCTACCTCCTACAATGAGCAGTTCTTC.

The chain employs TRBV6-1 and TRBJ2-1; D is unresolved. From germline, CDR1 is MNHNS and CDR2 SASEGT. This CDR3 spans 12 amino acids. V lost 6 bases and J 9 bases, leaving 12 bases between the germline ends. The CDR3 region is CASSLQRGEQFF. CDR3 DNA: TGTGCCAGCAGCCTCCAGCGCGGTGAGCAGTTCTTC.

The chain combines TRBV15 with TRBJ1-5; D is undetermined. Trimming left V 0 bases short and J 5 bases short, with 5 bases between. Germline CDR1 reads LNHNV; CDR2 reads YYDKDF (reference sequence). The CDR3 totals 13 residues. For the CDR3, the DNA is TGTGCCACCAGCAGAGAGGTAGATCAGCCCCAGCATTTT. Amino acids: CATSREVDQPQHF.

This sequence joins TRBV25-1 and TRBJ2-5, with TRBD1 identical over 7 bases. Germline V gives CDR1 MGHDK, CDR2 SYGVNS. The V gene end was trimmed by 6 bases and the J gene end by 1 base; junction bases not matched to a gene: 2. The CDR3 has 13 residues. For the CDR3, the DNA is TGTGCCAGCAGAGGACAGGCCCAAGAGACCCAGTACTTC. Encoded protein: CASRGQAQETQYF.

The rearrangement uses TRBV6-5 and TRBJ2-1; 10 nucleotides align to TRBD2. The CDR3 spans 16 residues. The J segment lost 8 bases and the V segment lost 2 bases, leaving 9 bases of the junction unmatched. Germline V gives CDR1 MNHEY, CDR2 SVGAGI. For the CDR3, the DNA is TGTGCCAGCAGTTACCTCGTAGCGGGAGGTTTGGATGAGCAGTTCTTC. It translates to CASSYLVAGGLDEQFF.

V and J are TRBV9 and TRBJ2-2; 7 positions match TRBD2. Germline values: CDR1 SGDLS, CDR2 YYNGEE. CDR3 length: 15 residues. V was clipped by 0 bases and J by 3 bases; unmatched bases: 2. DNA of the CDR3: TGTGCCAGCAGCGTAGGCAGCGGGGACACCGGGGAGCTGTTTTTT. Residues: CASSVGSGDTGELFF.

This sequence joins TRBV29-1 and TRBJ2-5; 8 bases fit TRBD1. J lost 5 bases, V lost 7 bases, and 9 bases had no gene match. Germline values: CDR1 SQVTM, CDR2 ANQGSEA. CDR3 length: 13 amino acids. CDR3 coding DNA: TGCAGCGGAGGACAGGGATGGGGGGAGACCCAGTACTTC. Translating gives CSGGQGWGETQYF.

The rearrangement links TRBV28 to TRBJ2-7, with 11 bases lining up with TRBD1. The V and J ends lost 8 bases and 9 bases, in that order; junction bases with no gene match: 18. This CDR3 is 16 amino acids long. The germline V gene encodes CDR1 MDHEN and CDR2 SYDVKM. The DNA for the CDR3 is TGTGCCAGCGGACTTCCGGGACAGGGGGTATTTTTTGGGCAGTACTTC. This codes for CASGLPGQGVFFGQYF.